The 21 T cell receptor beta chains presented below share a single source sample, sequenced in a study of monozygotic twins with inflammatory bowel disease. TCRdb reanalyzed the 5' RACE reads and collapses them to one entry per CDR3 protein, without DNA. The sample data list 330,000 or so distinct CDR3 sequences. The sample consisted of blood. The receptors originated from a human donor with ulcerative colitis or Crohn's disease, or a healthy co-twin of an affected twin (not recorded which).

The genes are TRBV28 and TRBJ2-5; there is no DNA to check the TCRdb D call of TRBD1. This CDR3 has 13 residues. The germline CDR1 and CDR2 sequences are MDHEN and SYDVKM. This CDR3 is CASSYGDRQTQYF.

The chain couples TRBV6-5 to TRBJ2-3; absent DNA, TCRdb's TRBD2 call cannot be checked. The CDR3 contains 15 residues. From germline, CDR1 is MNHEY and CDR2 SVGAGI. Here the CDR3 reads CASGLRGVGTDTQYF.

This sequence joins TRBV9 and TRBJ1-1; TCRdb returns TRBD1, unconfirmable since there is no DNA. CDR1 SGDLS and CDR2 YYNGEE come from the germline V gene. This CDR3 contains 16 residues. The CDR3 sequence: CASSVGDGTQATEAFF.

V usage is TRBV20-1 and J usage is TRBJ2-4; TCRdb indicates TRBD2, and absent DNA this call remains unverified. The CDR3 contains 14 residues. Germline CDR1 is DFQATT and CDR2 is SNEGSKA (reference sequence). Here the CDR3 reads CSARPSSAKNIQYF.

J is TRBJ1-4 and V is TRBV7-9; TCRdb picks TRBD1, but there is no DNA to check that call. The germline V gene has CDR1 SEHNR and CDR2 FQNEAQ (reference sequence). The CDR3 loop spans 16 amino acids. This CDR3 reads CASSLARGAEGEKLFF.

The CDR3 loop reads CASSQEGTSKPTDTQYF. V usage is TRBV4-2 and J usage is TRBJ2-3; TCRdb's D gene call, TRBD2, goes unchecked for lack of DNA. The CDR3 is 17 residues long. The germline V gene encodes CDR1 LGHNA and CDR2 YNFKEQ.

The rearrangement joins TRBV5-1 to TRBJ1-5. The germline gives CDR1 SGHRS, CDR2 YFSETQ. CDR3 length equals 13 residues. CDR3 region: CASSPGLGEPQHF.

This sequence joins TRBV28 and TRBJ2-4. Germline V gene lookup returns CDR1 MDHEN and CDR2 SYDVKM. The CDR3 contains 13 residues. The chain's CDR3 is CATAVLAKNIQYF.

The chain joins TRBV7-2 to TRBJ2-3; the D call from TCRdb, TRBD2, cannot be confirmed without DNA. This CDR3 is built from 16 residues. Germline-derived CDR1 and CDR2 are SGHTA and FQGNSA. The CDR3 here is CASSSGGGQPTDTQYF.

The V gene is TRBV20-1, the J gene TRBJ1-3. The CDR3 covers 16 residues. Germline values: CDR1 DFQATT, CDR2 SNEGSKA (reference sequence). The CDR3 here is CSARSPGRTGGNTIYF.

The chain links TRBV7-6 to TRBJ1-1; TCRdb outputs TRBD1, but without DNA this stays unchecked. CDR3 length equals 15 residues. CDR1 is SGHVS and CDR2 is FNYEAQ in the germline V gene. CDR3 sequence reads: CASSSQGMGHTEAFF. Based on the CDR3 plus reference TRBV7-6 and TRBJ1-1, the full variable domain is GAGVSQSPRYKVTKRGQDVALRCDPISGHVSLYWYRQALGQGPEFLTYFNYEAQQDKSGLPNDRFSAERPEGSISTLTIQRTEQRDSAMYRCASSSQGMGHTEAFFGQGTRLTVV.

V and J are TRBV7-2 and TRBJ2-1. From germline, CDR1 is SGHTA and CDR2 FQGNSA. The CDR3 is 15 amino acids. The CDR3 sequence: CASSLSGLTLNEQFF.

The gene calls are TRBV7-9 and TRBJ2-3; TCRdb's D call, TRBD1, is unchecked because there is no DNA. The CDR3 loop spans 14 amino acids. Looked up from germline, CDR1 is SEHNR and CDR2 is FQNEAQ (reference sequence). The CDR3 protein is CASGLSGGPDTQYF.

The chain carries TRBV28 and TRBJ2-5. Germline CDR1 MDHEN, CDR2 SYDVKM. The CDR3 is made up of 13 amino acids. CDR3 loop: CASLSGFQETQYF. The full variable domain, in which reference TRBV28 and TRBJ2-5 provide the parts outside the CDR3, is DVKVTQSSRYLVKRTGEKVFLECVQDMDHENMFWYRQDPGLGLRLIYFSYDVKMKEKGDIPEGYSVSREKKERFSLILESASTNQTSMYLCASLSGFQETQYFGPGTRLLVL.

The rearrangement links TRBV9 to TRBJ1-4; no DNA is available, so the TRBD1 call from TCRdb remains unchecked. The CDR3 sequence is 15 residues long. Germline V gene sequence: CDR1 SGDLS, CDR2 YYNGEE. The CDR3 loop is CASSPQTGIMKKLFF.

This chain joins TRBV10-3 and TRBJ2-2; the D call of TRBD2 rests on TCRdb alone, since no DNA is present to check it. The CDR3 spans 15 residues. Germline CDR1 reads ENHRY; CDR2 reads SYGVKD. The CDR3 region is CAIKRGTSVTGELFF.

The V call is TRBV7-2, the J call TRBJ2-5; TCRdb indicates TRBD1, and absent DNA this call remains unverified. CDR3 size: 14 residues. The germline CDR1 and CDR2 sequences are SGHTA and FQGNSA. CDR3 residues: CASSSDRGRETQYF.

This chain uses TRBV7-9 with TRBJ1-5; TCRdb's D call, TRBD1, is unchecked because there is no DNA. The CDR3 is 17 amino acids. Germline CDR1 SEHNR, CDR2 FQNEAQ (reference sequence). The CDR3 here is CASIATAGPGSNQPQHF.

The chain combines TRBV29-1 with TRBJ2-2; TCRdb outputs TRBD2, but without DNA this stays unchecked. This CDR3 comprises 14 residues. Per germline, CDR1 SQVTM and CDR2 ANQGSEA. The CDR3 sequence: CSAASGGNTGELFF.

The V and J genes are TRBV15 and TRBJ1-3. The CDR3 spans 14 residues. Per germline, CDR1 LNHNV and CDR2 YYDKDF (reference sequence). CDR3 residues: CATSRAFSGNTIYF.

This CDR3 is CASSHHALGPSFSSGNTIYF. The rearrangement joins TRBV4-1 to TRBJ1-3. Germline lookup yields CDR1 MGHRA and CDR2 YSYEKL. CDR3 size: 20 residues.